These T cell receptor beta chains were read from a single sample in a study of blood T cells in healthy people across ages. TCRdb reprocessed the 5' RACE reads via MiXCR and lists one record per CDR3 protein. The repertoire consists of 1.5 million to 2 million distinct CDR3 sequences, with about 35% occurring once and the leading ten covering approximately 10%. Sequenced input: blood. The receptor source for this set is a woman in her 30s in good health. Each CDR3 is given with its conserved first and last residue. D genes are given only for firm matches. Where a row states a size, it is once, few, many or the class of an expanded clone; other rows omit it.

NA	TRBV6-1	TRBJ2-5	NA	TGTGCCAGCAGTGAATGGGGGGGGCGCGGGGAGACCCAGTACTTC	CASSEWGGRGETQYF
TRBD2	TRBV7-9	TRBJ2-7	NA	TGTGCCTATACTCTCGGGAGGGACACTTACGAGCAGTACTTC	CAYTLGRDTYEQYF
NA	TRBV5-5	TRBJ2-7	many	TGTGCCAGCAGCTTGTTTCCCCTGGGTTCCTACGAGCAGTACTTC	CASSLFPLGSYEQYF
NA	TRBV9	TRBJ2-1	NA	TGTGCCTGCAGCGTAGTAGATTCGTGGGTTTCCTACAATGAGCAGTTCTTC	CACSVVDSWVSYNEQFF
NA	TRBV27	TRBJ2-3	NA	TGTGCCAGCAGCCCCAGACTGGGGGCTGGAGGTACGCAGTATTTT	CASSPRLGAGGTQYF
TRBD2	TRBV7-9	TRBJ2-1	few	TGTGCCAGCAGCCCGGTGGCTAGCGGGGGCAATGAGCAGTTCTTC	CASSPVASGGNEQFF
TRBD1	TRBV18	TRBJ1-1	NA	TGTGCCAGCTCACCTAACAGGGGGCGGGACACTGAAGCTTTCTTT	CASSPNRGRDTEAFF
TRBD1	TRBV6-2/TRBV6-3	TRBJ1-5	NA	TGTGCCAGCAGTGGGGACAGGAATAGCAATCAGCCCCAGCATTTT	CASSGDRNSNQPQHF
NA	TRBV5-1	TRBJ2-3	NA	TGCACCAGCAGCTGGGAAGCGACCACAGATACGCAGTATTTT	CTSSWEATTDTQYF
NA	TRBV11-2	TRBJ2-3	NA	TGTGCCAGCAGCCAAACGACCTGGGCAGATACGCAGTATTTT	CASSQTTWADTQYF
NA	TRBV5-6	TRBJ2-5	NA	TGTGCCAGCAGCTTAAACGGACCCGTCGGAGAGACCCAGTACTTC	CASSLNGPVGETQYF
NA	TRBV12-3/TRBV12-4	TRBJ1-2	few	TGTGCCAGCAGCCGAGGGACGGCGCTGGGTGGCTACACCTTC	CASSRGTALGGYTF
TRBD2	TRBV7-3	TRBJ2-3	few	TGTGCCAGCAGCTTAGAAGTAGCGGGGGGTTACACAGATACGCAGTATTTT	CASSLEVAGGYTDTQYF
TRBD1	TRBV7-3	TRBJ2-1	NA	TGTGCCAGCAGCTTAAGCTCAGGGGGAAGTGGCAATGAGCAGTTCTTC	CASSLSSGGSGNEQFF
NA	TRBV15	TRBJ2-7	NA	TGTGCCACCAGCAGAGATGGTGCAGGTACCTACGAGCAGTACTTC	CATSRDGAGTYEQYF
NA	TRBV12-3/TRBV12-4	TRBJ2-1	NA	TGTGCCAGCAGTCGCGACATCGGGCTATCCTACAATGAGCAGTTCTTC	CASSRDIGLSYNEQFF
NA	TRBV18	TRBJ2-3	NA	TGTGCCAGCTCACCAGTGACAGCCAAAAGCACAGATACGCAGTATTTT	CASSPVTAKSTDTQYF
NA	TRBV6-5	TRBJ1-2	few	TGTGCCAGCAGTCCCTCCGTAGTCCCTAACTATGGCTACACCTTC	CASSPSVVPNYGYTF
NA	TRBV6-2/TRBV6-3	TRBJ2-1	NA	TGTGCCAGCACCAGGGACATCCAGGGGTTGAACAATGAGCAGTTCTTC	CASTRDIQGLNNEQFF
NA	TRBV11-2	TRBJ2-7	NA	TGTGCCAGCAGCTTGCAACCTTTCTACGAGCAGTACTTC	CASSLQPFYEQYF
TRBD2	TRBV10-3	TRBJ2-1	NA	TGTGCCATCAGTCCCAAGGGACTAGCGGGGTTGAGCGATGAGCAGTTCTTC	CAISPKGLAGLSDEQFF
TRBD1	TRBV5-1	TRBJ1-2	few	TGCGCCAGCAGCTCTTCGGCTTTAGGGGACAGAAATTACTATGGCTACACCTTC	CASSSSALGDRNYYGYTF
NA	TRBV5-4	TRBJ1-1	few	TGTGCCAGCAGTTTGATTGGAACGGTCGGCACTGAAGCTTTCTTT	CASSLIGTVGTEAFF
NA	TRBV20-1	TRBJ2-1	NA	TGCAGTGCTAGAGAGGGACGAACCGGGACGAGCTCCTACAATGAGCAGTTCTTC	CSAREGRTGTSSYNEQFF
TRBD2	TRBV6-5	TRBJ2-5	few	TGTGCCAGCAGCGCACGTACTAGCGGGAGACGGGAGACCCAGTACTTC	CASSARTSGRRETQYF
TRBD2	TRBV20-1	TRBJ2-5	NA	TGCAGTGCTTACTCCGTGTTAGCGGGGGGCAGAGAGACCCTGTACTTC	CSAYSVLAGGRETLYF
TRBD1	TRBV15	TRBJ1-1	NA	TGTGCCACCAGCAGAGGTGGGACAGGGCCGAACACTGAAGCTTTCTTT	CATSRGGTGPNTEAFF
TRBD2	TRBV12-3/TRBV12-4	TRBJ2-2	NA	TGTGCCAGCACCAAGGGACTAGCGGGAAACACCGGGGAGCTGTTTTTT	CASTKGLAGNTGELFF
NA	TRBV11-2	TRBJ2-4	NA	TGTGCCAGCAGCTATACAGGGCCCAAAAACATTCAGTACTTC	CASSYTGPKNIQYF
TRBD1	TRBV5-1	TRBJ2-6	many	TGCGCCAGCAGCTTGCAACCCATAACAGGGGTTGACGGGGCCAACGTCCTGACTTTC	CASSLQPITGVDGANVLTF
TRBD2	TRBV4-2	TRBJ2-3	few	TGTGCCAGCAGCCAAGGGCTAGCGGCAAGCCCCAGCACAGATACGCAGTATTTT	CASSQGLAASPSTDTQYF
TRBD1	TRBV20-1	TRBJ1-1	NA	TGCAGGGCTAGACAGGGCAACGCTGAAGCTTTCTTT	CRARQGNAEAFF
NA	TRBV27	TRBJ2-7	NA	TGTGCCAGCAGTGTGGGTAGCGGAGGAACGCAGTACTTC	CASSVGSGGTQYF
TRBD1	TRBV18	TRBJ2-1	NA	TGTGCCAGCTCACCCAAGGGACAGGTCGGCTATGAGCAGTTCTTC	CASSPKGQVGYEQFF
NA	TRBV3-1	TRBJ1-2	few	TGTGCCAGCACCCCCAAGGGCCACTATGGCTACACCTTC	CASTPKGHYGYTF
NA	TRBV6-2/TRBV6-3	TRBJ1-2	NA	TGTGCCAGCAGTTACGGGTTCGTCGTTGGCTATGGCTACACCTTC	CASSYGFVVGYGYTF
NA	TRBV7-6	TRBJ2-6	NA	TGTGCCAGCAGCTTAGGGTCCCACTCTGGGGCCAACGTCCTGACTTTC	CASSLGSHSGANVLTF
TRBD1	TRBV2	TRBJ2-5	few	TGTGCCAGCAGGCCCTGGACAGGGAGGATGGAGACCCAGTACTTC	CASRPWTGRMETQYF
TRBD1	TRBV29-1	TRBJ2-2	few	TGCAGCGTCCAATGGGGACAGGTTGGCGGGGAGCTGTTTTTT	CSVQWGQVGGELFF
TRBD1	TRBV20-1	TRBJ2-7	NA	TGCAGTGCTAGAGCCGACAGGGACCCCTCCTACGAGCAGTACTTC	CSARADRDPSYEQYF
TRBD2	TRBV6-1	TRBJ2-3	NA	TGTGCCAGCAGATCGGGCACTAGCGGGGGAACTGGCACAGATACGCAGTATTTT	CASRSGTSGGTGTDTQYF
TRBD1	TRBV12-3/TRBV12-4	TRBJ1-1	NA	TGTGCCAGCAGCCGCGACAGGGAAGGTAGGGGGACTGAAGCTTTCTTT	CASSRDREGRGTEAFF
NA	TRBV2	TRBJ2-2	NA	TGTGCCAGCAGGGAAGCGAGGATCACCGGGGAGCTGTTTTTT	CASREARITGELFF
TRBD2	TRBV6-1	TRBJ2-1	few	TGTGCCAGCCAGTATAAAATACTAGCGGGAGGCCCTAATGAGCAGTTCTTC	CASQYKILAGGPNEQFF
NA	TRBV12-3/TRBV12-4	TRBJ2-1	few	TGTGCCAGCAGCCCCGGGAACCATGAGCAGTTCTTC	CASSPGNHEQFF
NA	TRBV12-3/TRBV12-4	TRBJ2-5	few	TGTGCCAGCAGGCTCCAGGGACTCTCCTATGTGGAGCAGTACTTC	CASRLQGLSYVEQYF
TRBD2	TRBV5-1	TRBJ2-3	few	TGCGCCAGCAGCGACGGGGGGGTCACAGATACGCAGTATTTT	CASSDGGVTDTQYF
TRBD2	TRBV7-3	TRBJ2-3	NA	TGTGCCAGCAGCTTAACGGTCAGGAGCGGGGGGAACACAGATACGCAGTATTTT	CASSLTVRSGGNTDTQYF
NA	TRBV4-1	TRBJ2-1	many	TGCGCCAGCAGCCAAGATCCGGGGAGGAGCTCCTACAATGAGCAGTTCTTC	CASSQDPGRSSYNEQFF
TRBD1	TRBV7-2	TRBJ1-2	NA	TGTGCCAGCAGCTTAAACGCAGGGGGCTTAAGTGGCTACACCTTC	CASSLNAGGLSGYTF
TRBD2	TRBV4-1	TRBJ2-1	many	TGCGCCAGCAGCTCCCGGACTAGCGGGATGTCTACATCTGAGCAGTTCTTC	CASSSRTSGMSTSEQFF
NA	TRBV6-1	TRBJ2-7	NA	TGTGCCAGCAGGAGGCGCGGGGCATACGAGCAGTACTTC	CASRRRGAYEQYF
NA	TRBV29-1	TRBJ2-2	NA	TGCAGCGTTGATGGGGACACCGGGGAGCTGTGTTTT	CSVDGDTGELCF
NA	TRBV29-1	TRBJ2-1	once	TGCAGCGCCGAGAGAACTATGGATGAGCAGTTCTTC	CSAERTMDEQFF
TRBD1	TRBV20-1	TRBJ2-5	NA	TGCAGTGCTAGAGTGGGATCGGCAGGGGGAGAGACCCAGTACTTC	CSARVGSAGGETQYF
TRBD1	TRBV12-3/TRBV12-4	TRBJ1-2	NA	TGTGCCAGCAGTTACGGACAGGGGGCTTGGTATGGCTACACCTTC	CASSYGQGAWYGYTF
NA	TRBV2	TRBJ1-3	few	TGTGCCAGCAGTGGCTCTGGAAACACCATATATTTT	CASSGSGNTIYF
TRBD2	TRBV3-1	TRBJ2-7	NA	TGTGCCAGCAGCCAAGCGACGGGTCTAGCGGGGGGATACGAGCAGTACTTC	CASSQATGLAGGYEQYF
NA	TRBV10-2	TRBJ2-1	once	TGCGCCAGCAGTGAGTCGTCTAGCAGTGAGCAGTTCTTC	CASSESSSSEQFF
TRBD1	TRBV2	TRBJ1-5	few	TGTGCCAGCGACAGGGGACGGGACAGTCAGCCCCAGCATTTT	CASDRGRDSQPQHF